A single sample gave rise to the 28 T cell receptor beta chains below, sequenced in a study of T cell responses to AZD1222 COVID-19 vaccine. Data came from immunoSEQ multiplex PCR; TCRdb stores just in-frame clones and leaves some out. The data contain about 150,000 clones, about 93% of them singletons. The input for sequencing was peripheral blood, taken on day 0 of AZD1222 vaccination. The source of these receptors is an adult in good health.

The CDR3 loop is CASSFRQGIEDTEAFF. The CDR3, as DNA: TGCGCCAGCAGCTTTCGGCAGGGTATAGAGGACACTGAAGCTTTCTTT. The chain uses TRBV5-1 and TRBJ1-1, with D possibly being TRBD1 (5 bases). The CDR3 has 16 residues. The germline V gene encodes CDR1 SGHRS and CDR2 YFSETQ. Trimming pared 2 bases from V and 3 bases from J, leaving 17 bases between.

The chain is built from TRBV18 and TRBJ1-5; weak D call: TRBD1 (5 bases). V was trimmed by 2 bases and J by 7 bases, leaving 12 bases between them. In germline, CDR1 is KGHSH, CDR2 LQKENI. The CDR3 is made up of 14 amino acids. The DNA of the CDR3 is TGTGCCAGCTCACCAGGGCCCCAGGGACAGCCCCAGCATTTT. Its protein is CASSPGPQGQPQHF.

The J gene is TRBJ1-2, the V gene TRBV28, with a weak D call TRBD1 (5 bases). The length of the CDR3 is 17 residues. Germline V gene lookup returns CDR1 MDHEN and CDR2 SYDVKM. V lost 1 base, J lost 0 bases, and 15 bases lay in between. This CDR3 is CASSLFGVGESNYGYTF. In nucleotides, the CDR3 is TGTGCCAGCAGTTTATTTGGGGTGGGGGAGTCTAACTATGGCTACACCTTC.

V usage is TRBV19 and J usage is TRBJ2-7; 9 bases are a match to TRBD1. Trimming cost V 4 bases and J 6 bases; bases outside gene matches: 1. This CDR3 contains 12 residues. The germline CDR1 and CDR2 sequences are LNHDA and SQIVND (reference sequence). Written as DNA, the CDR3 is TGTGCCAGTAGTACGACAGGGGGCGAGCAGTACTTC. It specifies CASSTTGGEQYF.

This chain joins TRBV24-1 and TRBJ2-1, with 8 bases lining up with TRBD2. Germline CDR1 reads KGHDR; CDR2 reads SFDVKD. This CDR3 comprises 16 residues. V shed 2 bases, J shed 6 bases, and the junction held 8 bases outside the gene matches. The CDR3 region has the DNA TGTGCCACCAGTGATTCGGCCGGGACTAGGATCAATGAGCAGTTCTTC. It is translated as CATSDSAGTRINEQFF.

The chain combines TRBV5-1 with TRBJ2-1; TRBD2 might be the D (6 bases). The CDR3 runs to 15 residues. The germline gives CDR1 SGHRS, CDR2 YFSETQ. Trimming stripped 0 bases from V and 7 bases from J, with 14 bases between. The CDR3 loop reads CASSLVVGGFNEQFF. CDR3 DNA sequence: TGCGCCAGCAGCTTGGTCGTGGGAGGATTTAATGAGCAGTTCTTC.

The chain is built from TRBV30 and TRBJ1-5, with D perhaps TRBD1 (6 bases). The CDR3 totals 14 residues. V shed 3 bases and J shed 2 bases, with 11 bases lying between them. Germline V gene data show CDR1 as GTSNPN and CDR2 as SVGIG (reference sequence). DNA of the CDR3: TGTGCCTGGAGCGGCGGGGGGCGCAATCAGCCCCAGCATTTT. It encodes CAWSGGGRNQPQHF.

This clone is a singleton in its sample. The J gene is TRBJ1-2, the V gene TRBV21-1; the table's D call of TRBD1 was not tested on the DNA. TRBV21-1 is recorded as a pseudogene. CDR3 size: 22 residues. The CDR3 DNA sequence: TGTGCCAGCAGCAAGAACAGGGAAGTAGGACTCATTTACTCGAAGGCTCAGCCTGGCTACACCTTC. Its protein product is CASSKNREVGLIYSKAQPGYTF.

This rearrangement joins TRBV6-4 to TRBJ2-2; D remains unclear. The germline V gene encodes CDR1 MRHNA and CDR2 SNTAGT. V lost 2 bases and J lost 0, with 4 bases in between. The CDR3 spans 14 residues. The CDR3 DNA reads TGTGCCAGCAGTGACAGAACGAACACCGGGGAGCTGTTTTTT. It yields the protein CASSDRTNTGELFF.

This rearrangement joins TRBV6-2 or TRBV6-3 to TRBJ2-3, with TRBD1 identical over 7 bases. Per germline, CDR1 MNHEY and CDR2 SVGEGT. The V segment lost 6 bases and the J segment 0 bases; nucleotides outside the gene matches: 3. The length of the CDR3 is 14 residues. CDR3 DNA sequence: TGTGCCAGCAGCTGGGGACAGAGCACAGATACGCAGTATTTT. Its protein is CASSWGQSTDTQYF.

This chain uses TRBV28 with TRBJ1-5, with no clear D. This CDR3 is built from 14 residues. From germline, CDR1 is MDHEN and CDR2 SYDVKM. V lost 6 bases, J lost 5 bases, and 14 bases lay in between. CDR3 in DNA: TGTGCCAGCAGCCAAGGGAATAGGTATCAGCCCCAGCATTTT. Translating gives CASSQGNRYQPQHF.

J is TRBJ2-1 and V is TRBV6-5, with D tentatively TRBD1 (5 bases). Trimming removed 7 bases from V and 8 bases from J, with 12 bases in between. The CDR3 is 12 amino acids. Germline CDR1 MNHEY, CDR2 SVGAGI. In nucleotides, the CDR3 is TGTGCCAGCAAGACAGATGGGGATGAGCAGTTCTTC. This codes for CASKTDGDEQFF.

The rearrangement joins TRBV19 to TRBJ2-7, with D tentatively TRBD2 (6 bases). The CDR3 contains 13 residues. In germline, CDR1 is LNHDA, CDR2 SQIVND (reference sequence). The V end was cut by 4 bases, the J end by 6 bases, with 13 bases between. Here the CDR3 reads CASSTLAGTEQYF. The CDR3 bases are TGTGCCAGTAGTACCTTGGCGGGGACCGAGCAGTACTTC.

The chain links TRBV3-1 (or the pseudogene TRBV3-2) to TRBJ2-7, with D unclear. Looked up from germline, CDR1 is LGHDT and CDR2 is YNNKEL (reference sequence). CDR3 length: 14 residues. V was clipped by 1 base and J by 0 bases, with 7 bases between them. The CDR3 sequence: CASSQGYTSYEQYF. The CDR3 bases are TGTGCCAGCAGCCAAGGTTACACCTCCTACGAGCAGTACTTC.

The chain links TRBV28 to TRBJ2-2; D might be TRBD1 (5 bases). V was pared by 1 base and J by 2 bases, with 14 bases between. The CDR3 contains 17 residues. Germline values: CDR1 MDHEN, CDR2 SYDVKM. The CDR3 spells CASSLYSRQGNTGELFF. CDR3 in DNA: TGTGCCAGCAGTTTATATTCTAGGCAGGGAAACACCGGGGAGCTGTTTTTT.

The rearrangement uses TRBV11-3 and TRBJ2-5; 8 bases match TRBD2. The CDR3 length is 15 residues. With V trimmed by 8 bases and J by 5 bases, 13 bases remained unmatched. Germline values: CDR1 SGHNT, CDR2 YENEEA. For the CDR3, the DNA is TGTGCCAGCTCTACGCGGGGGGCGCTTGGGGAGACCCAGTACTTC. Amino acids: CASSTRGALGETQYF.

This clone has just one count. This rearrangement joins TRBV19 to TRBJ1-2; D may be TRBD1 (5 bases). V lost 3 bases, J lost 4 bases, and 18 bases lay in between. This CDR3 is 16 amino acids long. Germline CDR1 LNHDA, CDR2 SQIVND (reference sequence). CDR3 in amino acids: CASSITGDGSIYGYTF. In DNA, the CDR3 is TGTGCCAGTAGTATTACGGGGGACGGCTCCATCTATGGCTACACCTTC.

The J gene is TRBJ2-1, the V gene TRBV11-2, with D perhaps matching TRBD1 (7 bases). CDR3 length equals 18 residues. Trimming took 5 bases from V and 7 from J, leaving 27 bases between them. CDR1 is SGHAT and CDR2 is FQNNGV in the germline V gene. This CDR3 reads CASSLGQTRGDSRNEQFF. In DNA form, the CDR3 reads TGTGCCAGCAGCCTGGGACAGACGAGGGGGGATTCAAGAAATGAGCAGTTCTTC.

This chain links TRBV27 with TRBJ2-2, with D possibly TRBD1 on 5 matching bases. Per germline, CDR1 MNHEY and CDR2 SMNVEV (reference sequence). CDR3 size: 15 residues. V lost 2 bases and J 3 bases, leaving 10 bases between the germline ends. The CDR3 protein is CASSLTQDYTGELFF. CDR3 DNA: TGTGCCAGCAGTTTAACACAGGATTACACCGGGGAGCTGTTTTTT.

V usage is TRBV5-4 and J usage is TRBJ2-1; D gene unclear. The germline V gene encodes CDR1 SGHNT and CDR2 YYREEE (reference sequence). Trimming took 4 bases from V and 7 from J, leaving 12 bases between them. The CDR3 spans 13 residues. In DNA form, the CDR3 reads TGTGCCAGCAGCCCCGCGTATATGAATGAGCAGTTCTTC. Amino acids: CASSPAYMNEQFF.

This rearrangement joins TRBV20-1 to TRBJ1-2; no firm D call. CDR1 is DFQATT and CDR2 is SNEGSKA in the germline V gene (reference sequence). V was cut by 7 bases and J by 4 bases, with 10 bases left in between. There are 11 residues in the CDR3. As DNA, the CDR3 is TGCAGTGTTCAACGGACCTATGGCTACACCTTC. Translating it yields CSVQRTYGYTF.

The rearrangement links TRBV27 to TRBJ2-2; D remains ambiguous. CDR1 is MNHEY and CDR2 is SMNVEV in the germline V gene (reference sequence). Deletions cut 8 bases from V and 6 bases from J, with 13 bases between. This CDR3 is built from 13 residues. For the CDR3, the DNA is TGTGCCAGCTCAAAGGAGCTCGCCGGGGAGCTGTTTTTT. This sequence encodes CASSKELAGELFF.

V usage is TRBV2 and J usage is TRBJ1-6, with unresolved D. Germline loops: CDR1 SNHLY, CDR2 FYNNEI. The V end was cut by 5 bases, the J end by 14 bases, with 13 bases between. CDR3 length: 12 residues. CDR3 sequence reads: CASSREGGTLHF. CDR3 sequence (DNA): TGTGCCAGCAGTCGTGAGGGTGGGACCCTCCACTTT.

The V and J genes are TRBV7-2 and TRBJ2-3; 9 positions agree with TRBD2. Germline V CDR1 and CDR2: SGHTA, FQGNSA. The CDR3 loop spans 16 amino acids. After removal of 4 bases from V and 2 bases from J, the junction contained 7 bases not matched to a gene. CDR3 nucleotides: TGTGCCAGCAGCTACGCGAGCGGGGGGCTCACAGATACGCAGTATTTT. This sequence encodes CASSYASGGLTDTQYF.

This chain connects TRBV27 to TRBJ2-7, with 12 bases matching TRBD2. This CDR3 contains 17 residues. Germline V gene lookup returns CDR1 MNHEY and CDR2 SMNVEV (reference sequence). After removal of 1 base from V and 5 bases from J, the junction contained 9 bases not matched to a gene. CDR3 sequence: CASSLWASGRAINEQYF. The DNA for the CDR3 is TGTGCCAGCAGTTTATGGGCTAGCGGGAGGGCCATTAACGAGCAGTACTTC.

This rearrangement joins TRBV7-8 to TRBJ1-2, with D unresolved. The CDR3 spans 14 residues. Germline assignment: CDR1 SGHVS and CDR2 FQNEAQ. Trimming pared 1 base from V and 0 bases from J, leaving 6 bases between. DNA for the CDR3: TGTGCCAGCAGCTTAGTCAGGTCTAACTATGGCTACACCTTC. Its translation is CASSLVRSNYGYTF.

This clone was seen only a few times. Other DNA sequences in the sample encode the same CDR3. The chain recombines TRBV3-1 (or the pseudogene TRBV3-2) with TRBJ1-6; D not resolved. CDR3 length: 13 residues. Trimming stripped 3 bases from V and 9 bases from J, with 9 bases between. CDR1 is LGHDT and CDR2 is YNNKEL in the germline V gene (reference sequence). The chain's CDR3 is CASSQDGVSPLHF. The CDR3, as DNA: TGTGCCAGCAGCCAGGACGGGGTTTCACCCCTCCACTTT.

The gene calls are TRBV15 and TRBJ1-5; D is ambiguous. V lost 6 bases, J lost 5 bases, and 14 bases lay in between. Germline V gene lookup returns CDR1 LNHNV and CDR2 YYDKDF (reference sequence). This CDR3 has 14 amino acids. The CDR3 loop reads CATRSHRGYQPQHF. The DNA of the CDR3 is TGTGCCACCAGGTCCCACCGGGGTTATCAGCCCCAGCATTTT.